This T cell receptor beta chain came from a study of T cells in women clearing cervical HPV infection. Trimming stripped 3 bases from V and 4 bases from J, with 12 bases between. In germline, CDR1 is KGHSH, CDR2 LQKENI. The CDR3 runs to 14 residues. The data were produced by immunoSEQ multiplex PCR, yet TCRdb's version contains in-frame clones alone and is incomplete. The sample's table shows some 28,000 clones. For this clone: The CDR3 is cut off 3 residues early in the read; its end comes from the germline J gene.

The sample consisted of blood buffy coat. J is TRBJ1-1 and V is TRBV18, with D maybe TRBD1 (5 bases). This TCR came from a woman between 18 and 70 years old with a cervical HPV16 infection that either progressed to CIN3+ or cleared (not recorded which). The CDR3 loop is CASSPQGSSTEAFF. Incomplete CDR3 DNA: TGTGCCAGCTCACCGCAGGGATCGAGCACTGAA.